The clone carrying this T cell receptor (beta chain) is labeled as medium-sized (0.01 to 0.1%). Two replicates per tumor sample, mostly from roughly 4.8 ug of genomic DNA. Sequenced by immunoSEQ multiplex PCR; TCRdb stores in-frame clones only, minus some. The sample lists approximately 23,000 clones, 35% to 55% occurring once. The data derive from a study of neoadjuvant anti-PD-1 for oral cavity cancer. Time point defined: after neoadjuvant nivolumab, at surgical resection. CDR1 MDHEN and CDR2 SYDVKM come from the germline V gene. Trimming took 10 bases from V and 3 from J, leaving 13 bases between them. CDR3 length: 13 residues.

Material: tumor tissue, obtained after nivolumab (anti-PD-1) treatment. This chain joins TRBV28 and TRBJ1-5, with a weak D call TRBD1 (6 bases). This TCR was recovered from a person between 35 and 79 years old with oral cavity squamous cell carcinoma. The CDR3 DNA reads TGTGCCACGGGACAAGTCTCCAATCAGCCCCAGCATTTT. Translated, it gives CATGQVSNQPQHF.